These T cell receptor beta chains were read from a single sample in a study of blood T cell repertoires in COVID-19. This table comes from immunoSEQ multiplex PCR, and its TCRdb copy is limited to in-frame clones, with some not included. The top ten clones hold around 7% of a sample with 60,000 to 70,000 clones, approximately 90% of them seen once. Sequencing was carried out using peripheral blood. These receptors came from a human donor in a cohort sampled during active COVID-19. Each CDR3 is given with its conserved first and last residue. D genes are given only for firm matches. Only part of the rows carry a size: once, few, many, or a class if the clone is expanded.

v_call,d_call,clone_size,j_call,cdr3_nt,cdr3_aa
TRBV7-9,TRBD1,NA,TRBJ1-1,TGTGCCAGCAGCTCGACAGGGGGGAACACTGAAGCTTTCTTT,CASSSTGGNTEAFF
TRBV21-1,NA,NA,TRBJ2-1,TGTGCCAGCAGACGGGTAAGGGGACAGGGGGAGGTTGAGCAGTTCTTC,CASRRVRGQGEVEQFF
TRBV2,NA,few,TRBJ2-3,TGTGCCAGCAGTCCCGGGACTTCAAGCACAGATACGCAGTATTTT,CASSPGTSSTDTQYF
TRBV6-2/TRBV6-3,NA,NA,TRBJ1-5,TGTGCCAGCAGTGACAGGATCAATCAGCCCCAGCATTTT,CASSDRINQPQHF
TRBV7-9,NA,NA,TRBJ2-7,TGTGCCAGCAGCTCGCCTAGTGGAGAACGAAAGCTGGGCTACGAGCAGTACTTC,CASSSPSGERKLGYEQYF
TRBV5-4,TRBD2,NA,TRBJ2-1,TGTGCCAGCAGCCCGGGACTAGACGAATCATACAATGAGCAGTTCTTC,CASSPGLDESYNEQFF
TRBV4-1,TRBD1,few,TRBJ1-2,TGCGCCAGCAGCCAAGTTCCAACGACAGGGGGTTCCTACACCTTC,CASSQVPTTGGSYTF
TRBV5-6,TRBD1,NA,TRBJ1-2,TGTGCCAGCAGCTGGCTAGGACAGGGGGCATCATATGGCTACACCTTC,CASSWLGQGASYGYTF
TRBV5-6,NA,NA,TRBJ2-7,TGTGCCAGCAGCTTGTGGAGTAGGCCTTGGGAGCAGTACTTC,CASSLWSRPWEQYF
TRBV25-1,NA,NA,TRBJ2-7,TGTGCCAGCAATAAGCAGGGCTCCTACGAGCAGTACTTC,CASNKQGSYEQYF
TRBV2,NA,once,TRBJ1-1,TGTGCCAGCATGGTAAGCAACACTGAAGCTTTCTTT,CASMVSNTEAFF
TRBV10-1,TRBD2,NA,TRBJ2-2,TGCGCCAGCAGTCCGACTAGCGGGGAGGACACCGGGGAGCTGTTTTTT,CASSPTSGEDTGELFF
TRBV5-1,TRBD1,NA,TRBJ1-4,TGCGCCAGCAGCTTGGCGCAGGGGGCCGCTAATGAAAAACTGTTTTTT,CASSLAQGAANEKLFF
TRBV3-1/TRBV3-2,NA,medium-sized,TRBJ2-3,TGTGCCAGCAGCCGCCGCGACAGCTCCAGCACAGATACGCAGTATTTT,CASSRRDSSSTDTQYF
TRBV7-9,TRBD1,once,TRBJ2-1,TGTGCCAGCAGCTTAGGACAGGGCTACAATGAGCAGTTCTTC,CASSLGQGYNEQFF
TRBV28,NA,NA,TRBJ2-1,TGTGCCAGCAGTCCCCTTGGGCAAAACTACAATGAGCAGTTCTTC,CASSPLGQNYNEQFF
TRBV11-1,NA,once,TRBJ2-1,TGTGCCAGCAGCTTACGTCCGGGCAATGAGCAGTTCTTC,CASSLRPGNEQFF
TRBV2,NA,NA,TRBJ1-1,TGTGCCAGCAGCCGTAACACTGAAGCTTTCTTT,CASSRNTEAFF
TRBV6-2/TRBV6-3,NA,NA,TRBJ1-1,TGTGCCAGCAGCCGTTATCCGTCGGACACTGAAGCTTTCTTT,CASSRYPSDTEAFF
TRBV28,NA,NA,TRBJ2-5,TGTGCCAGCAGCGCCCCGCGGGCCGCGACGGAGACCCAGTACTTC,CASSAPRAATETQYF
TRBV5-1,TRBD1,NA,TRBJ1-2,TGCGCCAGCAGCCCACAACCCGGGACAGGGGAAGAATATGGCTACACCTTC,CASSPQPGTGEEYGYTF
TRBV7-3,NA,NA,TRBJ2-1,TGTGCCAGCAGCTTACAGGGTGGTGAGCAGTTCTTC,CASSLQGGEQFF
TRBV28,TRBD1,NA,TRBJ2-4,TGTGCCAGCAGTTCCTTAGGGGGTGATGGACAGGGGGGCAAAAACATTCAGTACTTC,CASSSLGGDGQGGKNIQYF
TRBV3-1/TRBV3-2,NA,NA,TRBJ2-1,TGTGCCAGCAGCCAAGATCCCCGACTAGTCTCGCATGAGCAGTTCTTC,CASSQDPRLVSHEQFF
TRBV6-2/TRBV6-3,TRBD2,NA,TRBJ2-1,TGTGCCAGCAGCCCAGATTTTCCAGGAGGGAGCGGGATCGGCAATGAGCAGTTCTTC,CASSPDFPGGSGIGNEQFF
TRBV11-2,TRBD1,NA,TRBJ1-4,TGTGCCAGCAGCGAAAACAGGGGAGGAAATGAAAAACTGTTTTTT,CASSENRGGNEKLFF
TRBV27,TRBD1,NA,TRBJ1-2,TGTGCCAGCAGTTTTCTACAGGGGGTTACTAACTATGGCTACACCTTC,CASSFLQGVTNYGYTF
TRBV6-5,TRBD2,NA,TRBJ2-5,TGTGCCAGCAAACGGGGACTAGGACAAGAGACCCAGTACTTC,CASKRGLGQETQYF
TRBV15,TRBD1,NA,TRBJ2-7,TGTGCCACCAGCAGAGATCAGGGCAGGGGGCTGTACGAGCAGTACTTC,CATSRDQGRGLYEQYF
TRBV3-1/TRBV3-2,NA,NA,TRBJ1-2,TGTGCCAGCAGCCAAGGAGTCGGGGATCGTGGCTACACCTTC,CASSQGVGDRGYTF
TRBV30,NA,NA,TRBJ2-1,TGTGCCTGGAGTCGGGACTCCCTCGGACGGAATGAGCAGTTCTTC,CAWSRDSLGRNEQFF
TRBV7-2,NA,once,TRBJ1-3,TGTGCCAGCAGGCCTTACAGGGGAAACACCATATATTTT,CASRPYRGNTIYF
TRBV9,NA,NA,TRBJ1-1,TGTGCCAGCAGCCTCTATTCCAGGGGAGACACTGAAGCTTTCTTT,CASSLYSRGDTEAFF
TRBV14,TRBD2,NA,TRBJ2-1,TGTGCCAGCAGCCCCCGAGGTAGCGGGGGCTCCTACAATGAGCAGTTCTTC,CASSPRGSGGSYNEQFF
TRBV9,NA,NA,TRBJ2-5,TGTGCCAGCAGCGTAACCGGGGGAATTTACTACATGGAGACCCAGTACTTC,CASSVTGGIYYMETQYF
TRBV5-4,TRBD1,NA,TRBJ2-7,TGTGCCAGCAGCTATGGTGGGACAGGGAGGTACGAGCAGTACTTC,CASSYGGTGRYEQYF
TRBV6-5,TRBD1,NA,TRBJ1-6,TGTGCCAGCAGTTACTTGCAGGGGGAGTCACCCCTCCACTTT,CASSYLQGESPLHF
TRBV7-2,NA,once,TRBJ1-1,TGTGCCAGCAGCTTAGAGGAGGGTACTGAAGCTTTCTTT,CASSLEEGTEAFF
TRBV7-2,TRBD1,few,TRBJ1-5,TGTGCCAGCAGCTCTCTGGGACAGGGGGCAGGGGCCCAGCATTTT,CASSSLGQGAGAQHF
TRBV7-2,TRBD2,NA,TRBJ2-7,TGTGCCAGCAGCCTAGGGACTAGAGGGTACGAGCAGTACTTC,CASSLGTRGYEQYF
TRBV12-3/TRBV12-4,NA,NA,TRBJ2-5,TGTGCCAGCAGTTTACGCGGGGAAGAGACCCAGTACTTC,CASSLRGEETQYF
TRBV4-2,TRBD2,once,TRBJ2-3,TGTGCCAGCAGCCAGACTAGCGGGGGGAGCACAGATACGCAGTATTTT,CASSQTSGGSTDTQYF
TRBV19,TRBD1,NA,TRBJ2-6,TGTGCCAGTCGGGACAGGGGGACTGGGGCCAACGTCCTGACTTTC,CASRDRGTGANVLTF
TRBV21-1,NA,NA,TRBJ1-3,TGTGCCAGCAGCAAAGCGACGAGGGTTCCGAAAGTCTCTGGAAACACCATATATTTT,CASSKATRVPKVSGNTIYF